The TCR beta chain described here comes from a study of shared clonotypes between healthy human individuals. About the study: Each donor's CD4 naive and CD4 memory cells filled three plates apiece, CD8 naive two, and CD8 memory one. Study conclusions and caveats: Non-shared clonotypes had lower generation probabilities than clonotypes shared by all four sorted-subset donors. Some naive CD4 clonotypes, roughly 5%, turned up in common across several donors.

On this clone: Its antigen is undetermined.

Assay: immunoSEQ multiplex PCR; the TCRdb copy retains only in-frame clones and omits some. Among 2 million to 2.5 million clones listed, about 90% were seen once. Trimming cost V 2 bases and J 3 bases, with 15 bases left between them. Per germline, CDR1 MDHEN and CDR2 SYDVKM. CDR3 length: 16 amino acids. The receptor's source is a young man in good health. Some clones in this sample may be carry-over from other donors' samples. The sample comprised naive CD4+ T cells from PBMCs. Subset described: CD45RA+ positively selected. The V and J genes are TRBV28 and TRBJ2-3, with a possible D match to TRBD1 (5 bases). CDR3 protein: CASSLANQGLTDTQYF. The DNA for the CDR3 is TGTGCCAGCAGTTTAGCGAATCAGGGATTGACAGATACGCAGTATTTT.